Below, 20 T cell receptor beta chains from the same sample are listed, as sequenced in a study of pediatric ulcerative colitis. During colonoscopy, one to two rectal pinch biopsies were collected. Here immunoSEQ multiplex PCR was the method, and the copy in TCRdb shows in-frame clones only, minus some. The table records more than 40,000 clones, around 79% of them present only once. Sequenced material: gut tissue. The receptors were sampled from a girl aged 5-17 years with moderate ulcerative colitis.

This clone was seen more than once but under ten times. The V call is TRBV7-9, the J call TRBJ2-7, with D possibly being TRBD2 (7 bases). CDR3 length: 13 amino acids. Germline loops: CDR1 SEHNR, CDR2 FQNEAQ (reference sequence). V dropped 1 base and J dropped 6 bases, with 10 bases sitting between them. The chain's CDR3 is CASSLEGGSEQYF. The CDR3 region has the DNA TGTGCCAGCAGCTTAGAGGGGGGGAGCGAGCAGTACTTC.

V gene TRBV6-1 combines with J gene TRBJ2-1, with TRBD2 matching 10 bases. This CDR3 comprises 16 residues. CDR1 and CDR2 (germline): MNHNS, SASEGT. Trimming cost V 4 bases and J 3 bases; bases outside gene matches: 6. CDR3 sequence reads: CASSGPIAGGYNEQFF. For the CDR3, the DNA is TGTGCCAGCAGTGGGCCAATAGCGGGAGGCTACAATGAGCAGTTCTTC.

This clone was counted a single time. The J gene is TRBJ2-2, the V gene TRBV19; D might be TRBD1 or TRBD2, each matching 5 bases. Germline CDR1 is LNHDA and CDR2 is SQIVND (reference sequence). Trimming cost V 8 bases and J 4 bases, with 17 bases left between them. This CDR3 spans 15 amino acids. As DNA, the CDR3 is TGTGCCAGTCATACAGGTACCGGGATCACCGGGGAGCTGTTTTTT. It translates to CASHTGTGITGELFF.

The chain couples TRBV21-1 to TRBJ1-1; the table names TRBD1, a call not compared with the DNA. TRBV21-1 is a pseudogene. The CDR3 totals 14 residues. This CDR3 reads CASSITGVNTEAFF. The CDR3 bases are TGTGCCAGCAGCATTACAGGGGTTAACACTGAAGCTTTCTTT.

The chain couples TRBV19 to TRBJ2-1; no definite D call. Germline CDR1 reads LNHDA; CDR2 reads SQIVND (reference sequence). V lost 4 bases and J 9 bases, leaving 7 bases between the germline ends. The length of the CDR3 is 11 residues. CDR3 protein: CASSTFGEQFF. CDR3 coding DNA: TGTGCCAGTAGTACTTTTGGTGAGCAGTTCTTC.

This clone has more than one count but fewer than ten. The gene calls are TRBV12-5 and TRBJ1-5; D is unclear. In germline, CDR1 is LGHNT, CDR2 FRNRAP. This CDR3 has 13 residues. The germline V and J ends were trimmed by 1 base and 4 bases, with 5 bases remaining between them. CDR3 residues: CASGLESNQPQHF. In nucleotides, the CDR3 is TGTGCTAGTGGTTTGGAAAGTAATCAGCCCCAGCATTTT.

CDR3 sequence (DNA): TGTGCCAGCAGCTTAGGACGGAACGTCAACACTGAAGCTTTCTTT. Translation: CASSLGRNVNTEAFF. This chain connects TRBV7-2 to TRBJ1-1; D remains ambiguous. Trimming left V 1 base short and J 2 bases short, with 11 bases between. This CDR3 is built from 15 residues. CDR1 is SGHTA and CDR2 is FQGNSA in the germline V gene.

The V call is TRBV9, the J call TRBJ2-7; 9 bases map to TRBD2. The V segment lost 4 bases and the J segment 3 bases; nucleotides outside the gene matches: 14. This CDR3 has 17 amino acids. Per germline, CDR1 SGDLS and CDR2 YYNGEE. The CDR3 protein is CASSPRVAGDGYYEQYF. The CDR3 region has the DNA TGTGCCAGCAGCCCGAGGGTAGCGGGGGACGGTTACTACGAGCAGTACTTC.

In its sample, this clone was seen a few times. This sequence joins TRBV19 and TRBJ2-7; D is possibly TRBD1 (6 bases). Germline V gene data show CDR1 as LNHDA and CDR2 as SQIVND (reference sequence). V was trimmed by 3 bases and J by 2 bases, leaving 8 bases between them. The CDR3 sequence is 13 residues long. In nucleotides, the CDR3 is TGTGCCAGTAGTATCACAGGGACCTACGAGCAGTACTTC. This translates into CASSITGTYEQYF.

This clone appeared once. V gene TRBV7-2 combines with J gene TRBJ2-3, with D unclear. Trimming removed 6 bases from V and 1 base from J, with 11 bases in between. Germline assignment: CDR1 SGHTA and CDR2 FQGNSA. There are 14 residues in the CDR3. CDR3 in amino acids: CASSRSWGTDTQYF. In nucleotides, the CDR3 is TGTGCCAGCAGTCGGAGTTGGGGCACAGATACGCAGTATTTT.

The chain employs TRBV4-3 and TRBJ2-6; possible D gene TRBD2, 7 bases. This CDR3 region has 15 residues. Trimming left V 7 bases short and J 0 bases short, with 10 bases between. Germline loops: CDR1 LGHNA, CDR2 YSLEER. The CDR3 nucleotides are TGCGCCAGCAAGGGGGGGCACTCTGGGGCCAACGTCCTGACTTTC. Translating gives CASKGGHSGANVLTF.

The chain uses TRBV7-6 and TRBJ2-7; D unclear. The CDR3 runs 14 residues. Between the trimmed V and J ends, which lost 5 bases and 3 bases, there was a span of 14 bases. CDR1 SGHVS and CDR2 FNYEAQ come from the germline V gene. Here the CDR3 DNA reads TGTGCCAGCAGCCGGATGGGATCTAACTACGAGCAGTACTTC. Its protein product is CASSRMGSNYEQYF.

The chain recombines TRBV7-8 with TRBJ1-1, with no clear D. Trimming took 3 bases from V and 0 from J, leaving 11 bases between them. This CDR3 has 15 amino acids. Germline values: CDR1 SGHVS, CDR2 FQNEAQ. The CDR3 spells CASSLGTLLNTEAFF. Here the CDR3 DNA reads TGTGCCAGCAGCTTGGGAACGTTGTTGAACACTGAAGCTTTCTTT.

The chain has TRBV5-1 and TRBJ2-7, with a tentative D call TRBD2 (5 bases). Germline CDR1 and CDR2: SGHRS and YFSETQ. This CDR3 contains 13 residues. V lost 5 bases, J lost 5 bases, and 14 bases lay in between. CDR3 loop: CASSSGFEDEQYF. The DNA for the CDR3 is TGCGCCAGCAGTTCGGGGTTCGAGGACGAGCAGTACTTC.

The rearrangement joins TRBV7-2 to TRBJ1-4; a weak D match, TRBD1 (5 bases). The CDR3 spans 15 residues. Deletions cut 3 bases from V and 4 bases from J, with 12 bases between. Germline V gene sequence: CDR1 SGHTA, CDR2 FQGNSA. CDR3 residues: CASSLGPGLNEKLFF. CDR3 coding DNA: TGTGCCAGCAGCTTGGGGCCGGGACTTAATGAAAAACTGTTTTTT.

By proportion, this clone is medium-sized. The chain links TRBV6-6 to TRBJ2-2; tentative D call: TRBD2 (5 bases). Germline loops: CDR1 MNHNY, CDR2 SVGAGI (reference sequence). Trimming stripped 0 bases from V and 2 bases from J, with 10 bases between. This CDR3 has 16 residues. Here the CDR3 reads CASSYSRLANTGELFF. The CDR3 DNA is TGTGCCAGCAGTTACTCGAGGCTAGCCAACACCGGGGAGCTGTTTTTT.

The rearrangement links TRBV28 to TRBJ1-1; 11 positions agree with TRBD1. The ends lost 5 bases at V and 0 bases at J; junction bases unmatched: 5. Looked up from germline, CDR1 is MDHEN and CDR2 is SYDVKM. The CDR3 is made up of 16 amino acids. The CDR3 spells CASSRDRGNLNTEAFF. CDR3 DNA: TGTGCCAGCAGTCGGGACAGGGGGAATCTGAACACTGAAGCTTTCTTT.

This clone was picked up a small number of times. The chain employs TRBV5-6 and TRBJ1-1; D is undetermined. Trimming removed 5 bases from V and 0 bases from J, with 8 bases in between. The length of the CDR3 is 13 residues. CDR1 is SGHDT, CDR2 YYEEEE, per germline. The CDR3 nucleotides are TGTGCCAGCAGACAAGGCGTGAACACTGAAGCTTTCTTT. As protein: CASRQGVNTEAFF.

The genes are TRBV7-6 and TRBJ2-7; tentatively, D is TRBD2 (5 bases). Trimming pared 4 bases from V and 2 bases from J, leaving 9 bases between. Germline V gene lookup returns CDR1 SGHVS and CDR2 FNYEAQ. The CDR3 spans 13 residues. CDR3 nucleotides: TGTGCCAGCAGCTCCGGGATGACCTACGAGCAGTACTTC. As protein: CASSSGMTYEQYF.

The chain uses TRBV19 and TRBJ1-1; 10 nucleotides match TRBD1. Trimming at V came to 6 bases and at J to 1 base, leaving 2 bases not matched to a gene. The CDR3 has 14 residues. The germline CDR1 and CDR2 sequences are LNHDA and SQIVND (reference sequence). The CDR3 reads CASRRQGANTEAFF. CDR3 DNA sequence: TGTGCCAGTAGGAGACAGGGGGCGAACACTGAAGCTTTCTTT.